The 14 T cell receptor beta chains below all came from one sample that was sequenced in a study of blood T cells in healthy people across ages. For the second PCR, which ran for 7 to 11 cycles, a sample-barcoded 5' primer and a J-beta primer mix were used. TCRdb passed the 5' RACE reads through MiXCR, listing each CDR3 protein once. The sample carries fewer than 2 million distinct CDR3 sequences, roughly 43% recorded once. Sequencing used blood. All receptors derive from a human donor in good health.

This chain connects TRBV5-1 to TRBJ1-1; tentatively, D is TRBD1 (6 bases). The V end lost 6 bases, the J end lost 1 base, and 13 bases lay between the germline ends. Germline CDR1 reads SGHRS; CDR2 reads YFSETQ. The CDR3 loop spans 14 amino acids. CDR3 protein: CASTWDTSNTEAFF. Written as DNA, the CDR3 is TGCGCCAGCACCTGGGACACATCGAACACTGAAGCTTTCTTT.

This sequence joins TRBV12-3 or TRBV12-4 and TRBJ2-3, with 15 bases identical to TRBD2. This CDR3 region has 16 residues. J gave up 5 bases and V 5 bases, and 5 bases lay outside the gene matches. Here the CDR3 DNA reads TGTGCCAGCAGTCCGGGACTAGCGGGGGGTATAGATACGCAGTATTTT. Translating gives CASSPGLAGGIDTQYF.

The chain employs TRBV28 and TRBJ1-4; TRBD1 might be the D (6 bases). Germline V gene sequence: CDR1 MDHEN, CDR2 SYDVKM. This CDR3 has 15 amino acids. V gave up 6 bases and J gave up 8 bases, with 19 bases separating them. The CDR3 region has the DNA TGTGCCAGCAGCCTACAGGGAGAGTCTGAGGAAAAACTGTTTTTT. Translating gives CASSLQGESEEKLFF.

The chain carries TRBV14 and TRBJ2-1; D gene unclear. The V end was cut by 4 bases, the J end by 0 bases, with 7 bases between. Looked up from germline, CDR1 is SGHDN and CDR2 is FVKESK. The CDR3 length is 14 residues. The CDR3 coding sequence is TGTGCCAGCAGCCTACAGATCTCCTACAATGAGCAGTTCTTC. It codes for CASSLQISYNEQFF.

A few counts support this clonotype. The DNA of the CDR3 is TGCAGTGCTCACAGGGGGGATCAGCCCCAGCATTTT. This codes for CSAHRGDQPQHF. The chain employs TRBV20-1 and TRBJ1-5, with 8 bases matching TRBD1. The germline V gene has CDR1 DFQATT and CDR2 SNEGSKA (reference sequence). Germline trimming cut 5 bases from V and 5 bases from J; bases unmatched to any gene: 2. CDR3 size: 12 residues.

The V and J genes are TRBV6-1 and TRBJ1-6; perhaps TRBD1 as D (5 bases). Germline CDR1 is MNHNS and CDR2 is SASEGT. Deletions cut 6 bases from V and 13 bases from J, with 37 bases between. The CDR3 has 20 residues. The CDR3 region has the DNA TGTGCCAGCAGATCTAAGGGGACGGTTTATTGGACGGATGGCACTTCGCCCCTCCACTTT. This encodes CASRSKGTVYWTDGTSPLHF.

Only a few counts were recorded for this clonotype. The gene calls are TRBV5-5 and TRBJ1-1; TRBD1 matches 7 bases. Germline loops: CDR1 SGHKS, CDR2 YYEKEE (reference sequence). This CDR3 is 17 amino acids long. Trimming cost V 5 bases and J 5 bases; bases outside gene matches: 18. CDR3 coding DNA: TGTGCCAGCAGGTCGACAGGGACTTTGGGAAGTGGGACTGAAGCTTTCTTT. As protein: CASRSTGTLGSGTEAFF. Combining the CDR3 with reference TRBV5-5 and TRBJ1-1 gives the whole variable domain DAGVTQSPTHLIKTRGQQVTLRCSPISGHKSVSWYQQVLGQGPQFIFQYYEKEERGRGNFPDRFSARQFPNYSSELNVNALLLGDSALYLCASRSTGTLGSGTEAFFGQGTRLTVV.

The chain's CDR3 is CSVHLWQSSYNEQYF. The CDR3 DNA sequence: TGCAGCGTCCACCTCTGGCAGAGCTCCTACAATGAGCAGTACTTC. This chain uses TRBV29-1 with TRBJ2-4, with D hard to call. V was trimmed by 6 bases and J by 13 bases, leaving 28 bases between them. Per the germline V gene, CDR1 is SQVTM and CDR2 is ANQGSEA. The CDR3 covers 15 residues. The full variable domain, with the rest looked up from reference TRBV29-1 and TRBJ2-4, is SAVISQKPSRDICQRGTSLTIQCQVDSQVTMMFWYRQQPGQSLTLIATANQGSEATYESGFVIDKFPISRPNLTFSTLTVSNMSPEDSSIYLCSVHLWQSSYNEQYFGAGTRLSVL.

This chain uses TRBV5-1 with TRBJ1-4; unclear D gene. Germline CDR1 SGHRS, CDR2 YFSETQ. CDR3 length: 16 residues. V gave up 1 base and J gave up 3 bases, with 13 bases separating them. CDR3 sequence reads: CASSLYNPDSNEKLFF. CDR3 coding DNA: TGCGCCAGCAGCTTGTATAATCCGGATTCTAATGAAAAACTGTTTTTT.

Only a few counts were recorded for this clonotype. This sequence joins TRBV6-6 and TRBJ1-1; 8 bases are a match to TRBD1. V lost 6 bases, J lost 3 bases, and 12 bases stayed unmatched. The CDR3 has 16 amino acids. Germline V gene sequence: CDR1 MNHNY, CDR2 SVGAGI (reference sequence). DNA of the CDR3: TGTGCCAGCAGGCCCGACAGGGGATACGCGGACACTGAAGCTTTCTTT. Translated: CASRPDRGYADTEAFF.

This clonotype has more than one count but fewer than ten. The V call is TRBV28, the J call TRBJ2-7, with TRBD2 matching over 10 bases. The germline V gene has CDR1 MDHEN and CDR2 SYDVKM. V lost 5 bases to trimming and J lost 6 bases; unmatched junction nucleotides: 10. This CDR3 has 15 amino acids. CDR3 residues: CASSPSTSGATEQYF. For the CDR3, the DNA is TGTGCCAGCAGTCCCTCCACTAGCGGGGCTACCGAGCAGTACTTC.

The rearrangement links TRBV7-6 to TRBJ2-3; 11 positions agree with TRBD2. V shed 1 base, J shed 2 bases, and the junction held 8 bases outside the gene matches. CDR1 SGHVS and CDR2 FNYEAQ come from the germline V gene. The CDR3 contains 18 residues. The DNA of the CDR3 is TGTGCCAGCAGCTTAGGCGTGGTAGCGGGGGGGAACACAGATACGCAGTATTTT. This encodes CASSLGVVAGGNTDTQYF.

The chain couples TRBV11-3 to TRBJ2-3, with D possibly TRBD2 on 5 matching bases. V was trimmed by 1 base and J by 6 bases, leaving 17 bases between them. Looked up from germline, CDR1 is SGHNT and CDR2 is YENEEA. The CDR3 is 16 amino acids. The CDR3 reads CASSLGGTSWSDTQYF. In DNA, the CDR3 is TGTGCCAGCAGCTTAGGGGGAACTAGTTGGTCGGATACGCAGTATTTT.

J is TRBJ2-1 and V is TRBV12-3 or TRBV12-4; tentatively, D is TRBD2 (6 bases). The CDR3 totals 14 residues. V was pared by 2 bases and J by 12 bases, with 17 bases between. The CDR3 DNA follows: TGTGCCAGCAGTTTATATCCGGGGGATGAGGGGCAGTTCTTC. It is translated as CASSLYPGDEGQFF.